This TCR beta chain was captured in a study of technical replicates of blood from four donors. V gave up 6 bases and J gave up 6 bases; unmatched junction bases: 6. CDR3 length: 14 residues. Looked up from germline, CDR1 is MNHEY and CDR2 is SVGAGI. The assay was immunoSEQ multiplex PCR, and TCRdb's table has in-frame clones only and misses some. The sample has about 67,000 clones, roughly 98% seen once. Sequenced input: T cells isolated from PBMCs. The chain couples TRBV6-5 to TRBJ1-5; TRBD1 aligns across 9 bases. The sequence was obtained from a human donor in good health. The CDR3 DNA is TGTGCCAGCAGAACAGGGGGCTTGGGTCAGCCCCAGCATTTT. It specifies CASRTGGLGQPQHF.